The rows below give T cell receptor beta chains drawn from one sample of a study of blood T cell repertoires in COVID-19. Measured with immunoSEQ multiplex PCR; TCRdb has only the in-frame clones, and not every one. The sample records under 300,000 clones, less than 85% being singletons. Sequencing used peripheral blood. Source of these receptors: a man aged 55 to 70 who had recovered from COVID-19. The CDR3 runs from the conserved cysteine through the conserved F or W. The D gene is left open where the match is weak. Rows may omit the clone size; those that give it use once, few, many or a size class.

j_gene,v_gene,abundance,d_gene,CDR3nt,CDR3aa
TRBJ1-6,TRBV11-1,few,NA,TGTGCCAGCAGCTTAGGACAGGTGAATTCACCCCTCCACTTT,CASSLGQVNSPLHF
TRBJ2-5,TRBV4-1,NA,NA,TGCGCCAGCAGCCCCACGTGGGGCCAGGGGGAGACCCAGTACTTC,CASSPTWGQGETQYF
TRBJ2-7,TRBV5-1,NA,TRBD1,TGCGCCAGCAGCCAAAGCCCGGGACAGGGTCAAGAGCAGTACTTC,CASSQSPGQGQEQYF
TRBJ1-1,TRBV29-1,NA,TRBD1,TGCAGCGGCCGACAGGGTCGGGCCACTGAAGCTTTCTTT,CSGRQGRATEAFF
TRBJ1-3,TRBV5-6,NA,TRBD1,TGTGCCAGCAGCAACAGGGGGGTCCTCCCTGGAAACACCATATATTTT,CASSNRGVLPGNTIYF
TRBJ2-7,TRBV6-6,few,NA,TGTGCCAGCAGGGGAACAGGGAACTCCTACGAGCAGTACTTC,CASRGTGNSYEQYF
TRBJ2-3,TRBV6-5,NA,TRBD2,TGTGCCAGCAGTCGACTAGCGGAGTTCACAGATACGCAGTATTTT,CASSRLAEFTDTQYF
TRBJ1-1,TRBV7-8,NA,NA,TGTGCCAAATCCCCCCCCGCGACAGTTAACATGAACACTGAAGCTTTCTTT,CAKSPPATVNMNTEAFF
TRBJ1-2,TRBV6-6,NA,TRBD1,TGTGCCAGCAGTTCCCAGGGACAGGGAGGTGGCTACACCTTC,CASSSQGQGGGYTF
TRBJ2-2,TRBV2,NA,TRBD1,TGTGCCAGCAGTGGGGGACAGGGGGGGAACACCGGGGAGCTGTTTTTT,CASSGGQGGNTGELFF
TRBJ1-1,TRBV19,NA,NA,TGTGCCAGTAACTCTCCCCAGGGATCGGGCACTGAAGCTTTCTTT,CASNSPQGSGTEAFF
TRBJ1-5,TRBV18,NA,NA,TGTGCCAGCTCACCAAGTGATCGCATAGATAGCAATCAGCCCCAGCATTTT,CASSPSDRIDSNQPQHF
TRBJ1-5,TRBV28,NA,NA,TGTGCCAGCAGACCCCGGGGGACGAATTATCAGCCCCAGCATTTT,CASRPRGTNYQPQHF